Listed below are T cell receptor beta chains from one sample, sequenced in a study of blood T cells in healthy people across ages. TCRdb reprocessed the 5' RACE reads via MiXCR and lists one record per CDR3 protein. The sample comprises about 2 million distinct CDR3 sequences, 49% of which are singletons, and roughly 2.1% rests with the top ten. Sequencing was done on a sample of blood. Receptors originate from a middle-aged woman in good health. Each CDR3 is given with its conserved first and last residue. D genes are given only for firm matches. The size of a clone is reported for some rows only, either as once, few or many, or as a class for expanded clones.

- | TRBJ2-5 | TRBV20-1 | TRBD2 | TGCAGTGCTGACCGACCGGGACTAGCGGAACAAGAGACCCAGTACTTC | CSADRPGLAEQETQYF
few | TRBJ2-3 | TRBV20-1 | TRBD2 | TGCAGTGCTAGGACTAGCGGGGGAATTCTAGATACGCAGTATTTT | CSARTSGGILDTQYF
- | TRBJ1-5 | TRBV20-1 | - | TGCAGTACGGAACAGTGGACGGGAGTTAATCAGCCCCAGCATTTT | CSTEQWTGVNQPQHF
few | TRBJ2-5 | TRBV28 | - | TGTGCCAGCAAAGACCCAAGGGGGACCCAGTACTTC | CASKDPRGTQYF
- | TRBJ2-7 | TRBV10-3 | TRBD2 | TGTGCCATCAGTGAAGGGACTAGCGGTCCCTACGAGCAGTACTTC | CAISEGTSGPYEQYF
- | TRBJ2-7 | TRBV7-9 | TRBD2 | TGTGCCAGCAGCTCCAGGATGCTTAGCGGGGGGTCCTACAATGAGCAGTACTTC | CASSSRMLSGGSYNEQYF
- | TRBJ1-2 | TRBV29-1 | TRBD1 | TGCAGCGTCGCCCCAGGGGGCGATGGCGGCTACACCTTC | CSVAPGGDGGYTF
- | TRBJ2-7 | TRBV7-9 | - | TGTGCCAGCAGCTCGACGCGACCCCACTACGAGCAGTACTTC | CASSSTRPHYEQYF
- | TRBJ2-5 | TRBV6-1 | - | TGTGCCAGCACCGAGGCAGGGGAGACCCAGTACTTC | CASTEAGETQYF
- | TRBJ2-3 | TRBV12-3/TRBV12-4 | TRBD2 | TGTGTCAGCAGTTGGGGGGTTGGACTAGGGCGACCAGATACGCAGTATTTT | CVSSWGVGLGRPDTQYF